This TCR beta chain was identified during a study of blood T cells in healthy people across ages. Germline CDR1 is SQVTM and CDR2 is ANQGSEA. The J segment lost 5 bases and the V segment lost 4 bases, leaving 6 bases of the junction unmatched. The CDR3 covers 13 residues. Through a sample-barcoded 5' primer and a J-beta primer mix, a second PCR was run for roughly 7 to 12 cycles. TCRdb passed the 5' RACE reads through MiXCR, listing each CDR3 protein once. The sample records 900,000 to 950,000 distinct CDR3 sequences, about 28% being singletons. Ten or more counts support this clonotype. The same data also went into a second study, on T cells of mothers and their children.

The J gene is TRBJ1-2, the V gene TRBV29-1, with 8 bases fitting TRBD1. The sample consisted of blood. The source of this sequence is a woman aged 35 to 49 in good health. The CDR3 DNA reads as TGCAGCGTTGCTTTTGGACAGGGTTATGGCTACACCTTC. Protein: CSVAFGQGYGYTF.